Only a few counts were recorded for the clone carrying this T cell receptor beta chain. Its antigen is unknown. The sample is drawn from a study of T cells in Graves' hyperthyroidism and ophthalmopathy. The study, taken as a whole, reports: Ophthalmopathy was separated from stable hyperthyroidism by a 13 V-J model.

The length of the CDR3 is 13 residues. Germline V gene sequence: CDR1 SNHLY, CDR2 FYNNEI. Between the trimmed V and J ends, which lost 10 bases and 2 bases, there was a span of 14 bases. Authors of the study amplified TCR beta CDR3 regions from RNA transcripts. The study used the HTBI primer set for a first-round RT-PCR of the TCR CDR3. From the multiplex PCR reads, TCRdb called clonotypes with MiXCR, one entry per CDR3 protein. The sample holds about 600,000 distinct CDR3 sequences, about 16% seen once. The source is a woman between 40 and 55 years old with Graves' ophthalmopathy. The sample taken for sequencing was blood. The J gene is TRBJ1-1, the V gene TRBV2, with D tentatively TRBD1 (6 bases). CDR3 in amino acids: CANNRDPNTEAFF. CDR3 nucleotide sequence: TGTGCCAACAACAGGGATCCAAACACTGAAGCTTTCTTT.